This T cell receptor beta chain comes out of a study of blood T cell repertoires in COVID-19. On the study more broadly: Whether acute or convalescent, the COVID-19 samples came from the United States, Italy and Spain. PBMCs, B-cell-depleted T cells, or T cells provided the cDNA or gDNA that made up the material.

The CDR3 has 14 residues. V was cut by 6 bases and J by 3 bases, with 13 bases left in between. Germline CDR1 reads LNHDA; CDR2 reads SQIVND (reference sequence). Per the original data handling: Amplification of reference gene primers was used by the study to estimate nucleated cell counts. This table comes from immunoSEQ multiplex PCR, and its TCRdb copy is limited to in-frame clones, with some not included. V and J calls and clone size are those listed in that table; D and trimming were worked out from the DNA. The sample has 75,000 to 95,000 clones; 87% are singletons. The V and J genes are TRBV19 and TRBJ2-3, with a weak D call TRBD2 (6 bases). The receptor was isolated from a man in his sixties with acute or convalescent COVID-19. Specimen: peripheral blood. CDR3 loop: CASRGTSGTDTQYF. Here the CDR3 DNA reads TGTGCCAGTAGAGGGACTTCTGGTACAGATACGCAGTATTTT.